Presented here are 23 T cell receptor beta chains from one specimen sequenced in a study of blood T cell repertoires in COVID-19. Only in-frame clones appear in the TCRdb table, and some are missing; sequencing was by immunoSEQ multiplex PCR. The data hold a few hundred thousand clones, with over 70% observed a single time. Sequenced: peripheral blood. The receptors stem from a woman aged 80 or older with acute or convalescent COVID-19.

This chain links TRBV19 with TRBJ1-2; TRBD1 aligns across 8 bases. Germline V lookup: CDR1 LNHDA, CDR2 SQIVND (reference sequence). The J segment lost 6 bases and the V segment lost 4 bases, leaving 19 bases of the junction unmatched. This CDR3 has 18 amino acids. The DNA for the CDR3 is TGTGCCAGTAGTACCCCCGGGGACAGGTACGAGCTAAGAAATGGCTACACCTTC. Translated: CASSTPGDRYELRNGYTF.

This clone was recorded once. V usage is TRBV6-5 and J usage is TRBJ2-7; TRBD2 matches 7 bases. The CDR3 has 14 residues. The V gene's germline CDR1 is MNHEY and CDR2 SVGAGI. The V gene end was trimmed by 7 bases and the J gene end by 0 bases; junction bases not matched to a gene: 6. As DNA, the CDR3 is TGTGCCAGCACCCGAGCGGGGAGCTCCTACGAGCAGTACTTC. Amino acids: CASTRAGSSYEQYF.

The J gene is TRBJ2-6, the V gene TRBV14; 9 nucleotides match TRBD1. The V gene end was trimmed by 3 bases and the J gene end by 0 bases; junction bases not matched to a gene: 12. CDR1 is SGHDN and CDR2 is FVKESK in the germline V gene. This CDR3 has 20 amino acids. The CDR3 spells CASSQRWTGAVSSGANVLTF. The CDR3 nucleotides are TGTGCCAGCAGCCAGAGGTGGACAGGGGCGGTGAGCTCTGGGGCCAACGTCCTGACTTTC.

The CDR3 coding sequence is TGTGCCAGCAGCGTAGAAGAGAGCGTCCAAGAGACCCAGTACTTC. Translated: CASSVEESVQETQYF. The V call is TRBV9, the J call TRBJ2-5; no clear D. This CDR3 spans 15 amino acids. Germline CDR1 reads SGDLS; CDR2 reads YYNGEE. V dropped 0 bases and J dropped 1 base, with 10 bases sitting between them. Using reference TRBV9 and TRBJ2-5 for the parts outside the CDR3, the full variable domain is DSGVTQTPKHLITATGQRVTLRCSPRSGDLSVYWYQQSLDQGLQFLIQYYNGEERAKGNILERFSAQQFPDLHSELNLSSLELGDSALYFCASSVEESVQETQYFGPGTRLLVL.

This clone was seen more than once but under ten times. The chain joins TRBV2 to TRBJ2-5; weak D call: TRBD1 (6 bases). The germline CDR1 and CDR2 sequences are SNHLY and FYNNEI. Between the trimmed V and J ends, which lost 7 bases and 5 bases, there was a span of 20 bases. The CDR3 is made up of 15 amino acids. For the CDR3, the DNA is TGTGCCAGCACCTTGGACAGCCCCGAGTGGGAGACCCAGTACTTC. Amino acid sequence: CASTLDSPEWETQYF.

About this clone itself: Other nucleotide sequences from this sample produce the same CDR3. J is TRBJ2-7 and V is TRBV9, with 8 bases lining up with TRBD1. CDR1 and CDR2 (germline): SGDLS, YYNGEE. This CDR3 region has 14 residues. J gave up 2 bases and V 2 bases, and 3 bases lay outside the gene matches. The CDR3 region is CASSVGQGTYEQYF. The CDR3 DNA reads as TGTGCCAGCAGCGTCGGACAGGGCACCTACGAGCAGTACTTC.

The chain carries TRBV4-1 and TRBJ2-3; 11 bases align to TRBD2. Per the germline V gene, CDR1 is MGHRA and CDR2 is YSYEKL. The CDR3 loop spans 15 amino acids. V dropped 4 bases and J dropped 3; count of bases not matched to a gene: 3. DNA for the CDR3: TGCGCCAGCAGCCTTAGCGGGGGGGGGACAGATACGCAGTATTTT. This codes for CASSLSGGGTDTQYF.

The chain links TRBV18 to TRBJ1-1; no firm D call. Germline V gene data show CDR1 as KGHSH and CDR2 as LQKENI. With 1 base removed from V and 0 bases from J, the gap between germline ends came to 6 bases. The CDR3 is made up of 14 amino acids. The DNA for the CDR3 is TGTGCCAGCTCACCACTGGAGGTGAACACTGAAGCTTTCTTT. Protein: CASSPLEVNTEAFF.

The rearrangement joins TRBV6-6 to TRBJ1-3; D may be TRBD1 (5 bases). With 2 bases removed from V and 3 bases from J, the gap between germline ends came to 11 bases. The CDR3 has 15 residues. From germline, CDR1 is MNHNY and CDR2 SVGAGI (reference sequence). The CDR3 DNA reads TGTGCCAGCAGTTACCTCCAGGGTGGTGGAAACACCATATATTTT. Amino acid sequence: CASSYLQGGGNTIYF.

The rearrangement uses TRBV7-7 and TRBJ1-4; 11 nucleotides align to TRBD1. Germline trimming cut 1 base from V and 3 bases from J; bases unmatched to any gene: 4. The CDR3 consists of 17 residues. The germline V gene encodes CDR1 SSHAT and CDR2 FNYEAQ (reference sequence). The CDR3 DNA is TGTGCCAGCAGCTTAGTGGACAGGGGGCCGTCTAATGAAAAACTGTTTTTT. Protein product: CASSLVDRGPSNEKLFF. Full variable domain (rest looked up from reference TRBV7-7 and TRBJ1-4): GAGVSQSPRYKVTKRGQDVTLRCDPISSHATLYWYQQALGQGPEFLTYFNYEAQPDKSGLPSDRFSAERPEGSISTLTIQRTEQRDSAMYRCASSLVDRGPSNEKLFFGSGTQLSVL.

This rearrangement joins TRBV12-3 or TRBV12-4 to TRBJ1-4, with D tentatively TRBD1 (5 bases). Trimming removed 5 bases from V and 4 bases from J, with 8 bases in between. The CDR3 is 13 residues long. CDR3 sequence (DNA): TGTGCCAGCAGTAGACAGTTTAATGAAAAACTGTTTTTT. This gives the protein CASSRQFNEKLFF.

The chain carries TRBV4-3 and TRBJ2-7; 11 nucleotides line up with TRBD2. V trimming: 3 bases; J trimming: 4 bases; junction bases outside the gene matches: 5. The CDR3 is 15 residues long. Germline CDR1 and CDR2: LGHNA and YSLEER. The CDR3 sequence is CASSQGSGGGYEQYF. The CDR3 DNA sequence: TGCGCCAGCAGCCAGGGTAGCGGGGGGGGATACGAGCAGTACTTC.

This rearrangement joins TRBV28 to TRBJ2-7; 7 nucleotides match TRBD2. Trimming took 7 bases from V and 3 from J; bases not matched to a gene: 6. The germline V gene has CDR1 MDHEN and CDR2 SYDVKM. The CDR3 contains 13 residues. Here the CDR3 reads CASKGGGNYEQYF. The CDR3 region has the DNA TGTGCCAGCAAAGGCGGGGGAAACTACGAGCAGTACTTC.

The V call is TRBV2, the J call TRBJ2-2; D perhaps matches TRBD1 (7 bases). Trimming pared 6 bases from V and 4 bases from J, leaving 12 bases between. The germline CDR1 and CDR2 sequences are SNHLY and FYNNEI. CDR3 size: 14 residues. CDR3 loop: CASRAGQITGELFF. Written as DNA, the CDR3 is TGTGCCAGCAGGGCGGGACAGATCACCGGGGAGCTGTTTTTT.

The chain carries TRBV5-8 and TRBJ1-2; tentative D call: TRBD1 (5 bases). Trimming took 1 base from V and 7 from J, leaving 11 bases between them. The V gene's germline CDR1 is SGHTS and CDR2 YDEGEE. This CDR3 spans 13 amino acids. In DNA form, the CDR3 reads TGTGCCAGCAGCTTGCTAAGGGGCAGTGGCTACACCTTC. As protein: CASSLLRGSGYTF.

This chain joins TRBV3-1 (or the pseudogene TRBV3-2) and TRBJ2-7, with 9 bases matching TRBD2. V trimming: 4 bases; J trimming: 5 bases; junction bases outside the gene matches: 9. Germline lookup yields CDR1 LGHDT and CDR2 YNNKEL (reference sequence). The CDR3 consists of 15 residues. The CDR3 nucleotides read TGTGCCAGCAGCCGCGGGGTAGCGGGAGTCCACGAGCAGTACTTC. This codes for CASSRGVAGVHEQYF.

V gene TRBV23-1 combines with J gene TRBJ2-7, with a possible D match to TRBD2 (6 bases). TRBV23-1 is marked as an open reading frame, function uncertain. This CDR3 comprises 17 residues. V was trimmed by 1 base and J by 0 bases, leaving 16 bases between them. CDR3: CASSQLEEGTHSYEQYF. The CDR3 DNA sequence: TGCGCCAGCAGTCAATTGGAGGAGGGGACCCACTCCTACGAGCAGTACTTC.

J is TRBJ1-4 and V is TRBV6-2 or TRBV6-3, with unresolved D. Trimming cost V 2 bases and J 4 bases, with 5 bases left between them. The CDR3 is 13 residues long. The germline CDR1 and CDR2 sequences are MNHEY and SVGEGT. As DNA, the CDR3 is TGTGCCAGCAGTTACCAGCGTAATGAAAAACTGTTTTTT. This gives the protein CASSYQRNEKLFF.

The chain has TRBV5-1 and TRBJ2-7, with 9 bases aligning to TRBD2. The germline V gene encodes CDR1 SGHRS and CDR2 YFSETQ. V was pared by 3 bases and J by 5 bases, with 12 bases of the junction left unmatched. CDR3 size: 16 residues. The CDR3 here is CASSWGQASGVDEQYF. In DNA, the CDR3 is TGCGCCAGCAGCTGGGGTCAGGCTAGCGGGGTCGACGAGCAGTACTTC.

The V and J genes are TRBV19 and TRBJ2-7; TRBD2 aligns across 7 bases. V dropped 8 bases and J dropped 1; count of bases not matched to a gene: 8. CDR1 and CDR2 (germline): LNHDA, SQIVND (reference sequence). The CDR3 consists of 14 residues. CDR3 sequence reads: CASSTRRESYEQYF. CDR3 DNA sequence: TGTGCCAGTTCAACCCGGCGGGAGTCCTACGAGCAGTACTTC.

The chain has TRBV5-6 and TRBJ2-7; D remains ambiguous. The germline V gene has CDR1 SGHDT and CDR2 YYEEEE. The CDR3 has 16 amino acids. Trimming removed 1 base at V and 0 bases at J, with 14 bases between. The CDR3 is CASSLLGAVSSYEQYF. CDR3 DNA sequence: TGTGCCAGCAGCTTGTTGGGTGCGGTCAGCTCCTACGAGCAGTACTTC. Supplemented by reference TRBV5-6 and TRBJ2-7, the full variable domain reads DAGVTQSPTHLIKTRGQQVTLRCSPKSGHDTVSWYQQALGQGPQFIFQYYEEEERQRGNFPDRFSGHQFPNYSSELNVNALLLGDSALYLCASSLLGAVSSYEQYFGPGTRLTVT.

This clone was detected once. With only one base between it and a far larger clone, this is likely a read error. The chain carries TRBV7-6 and TRBJ1-1; D call uncertain. The germline V gene encodes CDR1 SGHVS and CDR2 FNYEAQ. The CDR3 extends over 13 amino acids. Trimming took 1 base from V and 1 from J, leaving 4 bases between them. The CDR3, as DNA: TGTGCCAGCAGCTTAGGGCAGAACACTGAAGCTTTCTTT. Translating it yields CASSLGQNTEAFF.

The CDR3 here is CSASRGWGYTF. The CDR3 coding sequence is TGCAGTGCTAGCAGGGGATGGGGCTACACCTTC. The chain couples TRBV20-1 to TRBJ1-2, with a weak D call TRBD1 (6 bases). Germline loops: CDR1 DFQATT, CDR2 SNEGSKA (reference sequence). The germline V and J ends were trimmed by 3 bases and 8 bases, with 10 bases remaining between them. CDR3 length: 11 amino acids.